Below, 23 T cell receptor beta chains from the same sample are listed, as sequenced in a study of blood T cell repertoires in COVID-19. The assay was immunoSEQ multiplex PCR, and TCRdb's table has in-frame clones only and misses some. The sample lists 400,000 to 550,000 clones, 75% to 90% occurring once. The specimen was peripheral blood. The receptors derive from a woman aged 25 to 39 with acute or convalescent COVID-19.

This chain joins TRBV5-1 and TRBJ1-5, with 8 bases matching TRBD1. Per the germline V gene, CDR1 is SGHRS and CDR2 is YFSETQ. The V gene end was trimmed by 0 bases and the J gene end by 2 bases; junction bases not matched to a gene: 7. This CDR3 is built from 17 residues. CDR3 in DNA: TGCGCCAGCAGCTTGGAAACAGGGGGACTTGGCAATCAGCCCCAGCATTTT. Translation: CASSLETGGLGNQPQHF.

The CDR3 protein is CASRIQGARETQYF. CDR3 sequence (DNA): TGTGCCAGCAGGATTCAGGGGGCAAGGGAGACCCAGTACTTC. The genes are TRBV25-1 and TRBJ2-5, with 8 bases matching TRBD1. The V segment lost 6 bases and the J segment 5 bases; nucleotides outside the gene matches: 8. CDR1 is MGHDK, CDR2 SYGVNS, per germline. There are 14 residues in the CDR3. The complete variable domain, with remaining parts taken from reference TRBV25-1 and TRBJ2-5, reads EADIYQTPRYLVIGTGKKITLECSQTMGHDKMYWYQQDPGMELHLIHYSYGVNSTEKGDLSSESTVSRIRTEHFPLTLESARPSHTSQYLCASRIQGARETQYFGPGTRLLVL.

This rearrangement joins TRBV3-1 (or the pseudogene TRBV3-2) to TRBJ2-2; D gene ambiguous. Germline V gene lookup returns CDR1 LGHDT and CDR2 YNNKEL (reference sequence). V lost 2 bases, J lost 2 bases, and 3 bases lay in between. CDR3 length: 13 amino acids. Written as DNA, the CDR3 is TGTGCCAGCAGCCAACTAAACACCGGGGAGCTGTTTTTT. This translates into CASSQLNTGELFF.

V is TRBV14 and J is TRBJ1-1, with no clear D. Germline CDR1 SGHDN, CDR2 FVKESK. V was trimmed by 0 bases and J by 5 bases, leaving 13 bases between them. This CDR3 has 15 amino acids. The CDR3 loop is CASSQDFATRTEAFF. CDR3 DNA: TGTGCCAGCAGCCAAGATTTTGCAACGAGGACTGAAGCTTTCTTT.

About this clone itself: Different DNA sequences within this sample yield the same CDR3. CDR3 bases: TGCAGTGCTATCCGCCAAGAGACCCAGTACTTC. It codes for CSAIRQETQYF. This chain connects TRBV20-1 to TRBJ2-5, with unresolved D. The CDR3 extends over 11 amino acids. V gave up 4 bases and J gave up 1 base, with 4 bases separating them. The germline gives CDR1 DFQATT, CDR2 SNEGSKA (reference sequence).

The gene calls are TRBV2 and TRBJ1-5, with 7 bases lining up with TRBD1. Trimming cost V 6 bases and J 7 bases; bases outside gene matches: 6. Germline CDR1 SNHLY, CDR2 FYNNEI. This CDR3 spans 13 amino acids. DNA of the CDR3: TGTGCCAGCAGAGACAGGGTCAGACAGCCCCAGCATTTT. Translation: CASRDRVRQPQHF.

CDR3 protein: CASTSSGGPDTQYF. In DNA, the CDR3 is TGTGCCAGCACTTCGAGCGGGGGCCCAGATACGCAGTATTTT. The chain combines TRBV18 with TRBJ2-3; TRBD2 matches at 8 bases. The CDR3 loop spans 14 amino acids. With V trimmed by 8 bases and J by 4 bases, 8 bases remained unmatched. CDR1 is KGHSH and CDR2 is LQKENI in the germline V gene.

This clone appeared a single time. This rearrangement joins TRBV6-1 to TRBJ1-6; tentatively, D is TRBD1 (6 bases). Trimming took off 2 bases at V and 0 bases at J, with 11 bases between the two ends. The CDR3 has 17 amino acids. CDR1 is MNHNS and CDR2 is SASEGT in the germline V gene. The CDR3 DNA follows: TGTGCCAGCAGTGAATGGCAGGGGAGCTCCTATAATTCACCCCTCCACTTT. Translated, it gives CASSEWQGSSYNSPLHF.

This chain connects TRBV2 to TRBJ2-1; TRBD1 matches at 11 bases. This CDR3 has 15 residues. Germline CDR1 SNHLY, CDR2 FYNNEI. V lost 6 bases, J lost 4 bases, and 5 bases stayed unmatched. The CDR3 region is CASRTGQGAYNEQFF. The CDR3 bases are TGTGCCAGCAGGACTGGACAGGGGGCTTACAATGAGCAGTTCTTC.

The J gene is TRBJ2-1, the V gene TRBV27, with 9 nucleotides matching TRBD2. This CDR3 region has 15 residues. The germline gives CDR1 MNHEY, CDR2 SMNVEV (reference sequence). Losses at the gene ends were 8 bases for V and 8 bases for J; bases not matched to a gene: 13. CDR3 nucleotide sequence: TGTGCCAGCGTCAAGGTCGGCGGGGGGGCTTATGAGCAGTTCTTC. Encoded protein: CASVKVGGGAYEQFF.

V gene TRBV27 combines with J gene TRBJ2-4; 7 nucleotides align to TRBD1. V trimming: 4 bases; J trimming: 0 bases; junction bases outside the gene matches: 6. Per the germline V gene, CDR1 is MNHEY and CDR2 is SMNVEV (reference sequence). The CDR3 has 16 amino acids. The CDR3 DNA sequence: TGTGCCAGCAGTTACCGACAGGGCCTAGCCAAAAACATTCAGTACTTC. Residues: CASSYRQGLAKNIQYF.

In regard to this clone: Other DNA sequences within the sample encode an identical CDR3. V and J are TRBV9 and TRBJ2-1, with D possibly being TRBD2 (7 bases). Germline-derived CDR1 and CDR2 are SGDLS and YYNGEE. This CDR3 is built from 16 residues. Trimming removed 0 bases at V and 2 bases at J, with 12 bases between. In DNA, the CDR3 is TGTGCCAGCAGCGTAGAGCCGGGGGGCACCTACAATGAGCAGTTCTTC. Translated, it gives CASSVEPGGTYNEQFF. Together with reference TRBV9 and TRBJ2-1, the CDR3 gives the full variable domain: DSGVTQTPKHLITATGQRVTLRCSPRSGDLSVYWYQQSLDQGLQFLIQYYNGEERAKGNILERFSAQQFPDLHSELNLSSLELGDSALYFCASSVEPGGTYNEQFFGPGTRLTVL.

The chain recombines TRBV3-1 (or the pseudogene TRBV3-2) with TRBJ2-7, with 8 bases that match TRBD1. Germline CDR1 is LGHDT and CDR2 is YNNKEL (reference sequence). This CDR3 is built from 16 residues. The J segment lost 0 bases and the V segment lost 1 base, leaving 5 bases of the junction unmatched. CDR3 loop: CASSQGPGTGSYEQYF. DNA of the CDR3: TGTGCCAGCAGCCAAGGTCCCGGGACAGGCTCCTACGAGCAGTACTTC.

This chain uses TRBV6-6 with TRBJ2-5, with 8 bases that match TRBD1. J lost 5 bases, V lost 6 bases, and 8 bases had no gene match. Germline V gives CDR1 MNHNY, CDR2 SVGAGI (reference sequence). The length of the CDR3 is 14 residues. Written as DNA, the CDR3 is TGTGCCAGCAGCCCCGACAGGGGCGATGAGACCCAGTACTTC. Translated, it gives CASSPDRGDETQYF.

J is TRBJ2-3 and V is TRBV5-1, with TRBD2 matching 9 bases. Germline assignment: CDR1 SGHRS and CDR2 YFSETQ. The junction had 10 bases not matched to a gene; V was cut back by 1 base and J by 4 bases. CDR3 length equals 17 residues. CDR3 amino acids: CASSLFLRGGKADTQYF. The CDR3 DNA is TGCGCCAGCAGCTTGTTCCTGCGGGGGGGCAAGGCAGATACGCAGTATTTT.

The chain links TRBV3-1 (or the pseudogene TRBV3-2) to TRBJ2-1, with 9 bases that match TRBD1. Trimming removed 3 bases from V and 6 bases from J; junction bases left unmatched: 9. Germline V CDR1 and CDR2: LGHDT, YNNKEL (reference sequence). The CDR3 loop spans 16 amino acids. CDR3: CASSQRITGGRNEQFF. The DNA for the CDR3 is TGTGCCAGCAGCCAGAGAATTACAGGGGGCCGCAATGAGCAGTTCTTC.

This clone has more than one count but fewer than ten. CDR3 sequence (DNA): TGTGCCAGCAGTTTAGACAGGGTCTACGAGCAGTACTTC. It translates to CASSLDRVYEQYF. J is TRBJ2-7 and V is TRBV28; 7 nucleotides line up with TRBD1. Germline-derived CDR1 and CDR2 are MDHEN and SYDVKM. The CDR3 has 13 residues. J gave up 3 bases and V 2 bases, and 1 base lay outside the gene matches.

This clone showed up just once. V gene TRBV3-1 (or the pseudogene TRBV3-2) combines with J gene TRBJ2-1; 8 nucleotides agree with TRBD2. There are 17 residues in the CDR3. The V gene end was trimmed by 0 bases and the J gene end by 9 bases; junction bases not matched to a gene: 13. Germline V lookup: CDR1 LGHDT, CDR2 YNNKEL (reference sequence). CDR3 sequence: CASSQDPVRLAGGEQFF. For the CDR3, the DNA is TGTGCCAGCAGCCAAGATCCCGTCCGGCTAGCGGGCGGTGAGCAGTTCTTC.

This rearrangement joins TRBV5-1 to TRBJ2-1; possible D gene TRBD2, 5 bases. This CDR3 is built from 14 residues. The V end was cut by 0 bases, the J end by 8 bases, with 12 bases between. Germline CDR1 is SGHRS and CDR2 is YFSETQ. CDR3 residues: CASSLDSSFDEQFF. The CDR3 DNA follows: TGCGCCAGCAGCTTGGATTCTAGCTTCGATGAGCAGTTCTTC.

The CDR3 DNA reads TGTGCCAGTAGTCCCCAAGTCCCCGGGGAGCAGTACTTC. Encoded protein: CASSPQVPGEQYF. The chain employs TRBV19 and TRBJ2-7; D remains ambiguous. The CDR3 is 13 residues long. Trimming took 5 bases from V and 7 from J, leaving 15 bases between them. The germline V gene has CDR1 LNHDA and CDR2 SQIVND (reference sequence).

V usage is TRBV21-1 and J usage is TRBJ2-3; the table's D gene call, TRBD2, was not cross checked with the DNA. TRBV21-1 is described as a pseudogene. The CDR3 sequence is 16 residues long. The CDR3 protein is CASSNRSEAVTDTQYF. CDR3 DNA sequence: TGTGCCAGCAGCAACAGGTCGGAGGCGGTAACAGATACGCAGTATTTT.

The V and J genes are TRBV6-2 or TRBV6-3 and TRBJ1-2; no clear D gene. V lost 5 bases and J 0 bases, leaving 7 bases between the germline ends. The CDR3 loop spans 13 amino acids. Germline CDR1 is MNHEY and CDR2 is SVGEGT. The CDR3 bases are TGTGCCAGCAGTCCCAGCGCTAACTATGGCTACACCTTC. This sequence encodes CASSPSANYGYTF.

This clone has just a few counts. The chain combines TRBV9 with TRBJ1-6; TRBD1 matches at 11 bases. The CDR3 has 15 amino acids. Germline V gene lookup returns CDR1 SGDLS and CDR2 YYNGEE. V shed 3 bases and J 10 bases; nucleotides not matched to a gene: 6. CDR3 protein: CASSAPGQGGSPLHF. The CDR3, as DNA: TGTGCCAGCAGCGCCCCGGGACAGGGGGGCTCACCCCTCCACTTT.